This TCR beta chain was documented in a study of blood T cell repertoires in COVID-19 (dated by TCRdb to about 2020). Broadly, across the study: Collaborator samples came from the United States, Italy and Spain and covered acute and convalescent phases of COVID-19. The prospective study material was composed of cDNA or gDNA derived from T cells, B-cell-depleted T cells, or PBMCs. Subjects who had been exposed to COVID-19, were actively infected with it, or had recovered from it provided the deeply sampled blood TCRbeta repertoires that made up the dataset. The repertoires were made available in a free public database intended to serve as a resource for research on the immune response to SARS-CoV-2. Samples were obtained from the ongoing ImmuneRACE study (first 160 participants) and from about 1,300 subjects provided by 6 global collaborators. Nearly every sample came with metadata listing a de-identified subject ID, COVID-19 status, age in years and sex. Where available, HLA class I and class II types were obtained from metadata supplied by the sample provider rather than from assay-based typing. Results and caveats for the whole study, not just this receptor: The quantity of clinical and demographic metadata differed by source and by participant and was supplied without curation.

Per the germline V gene, SQVTM is the CDR1 and ANQGSEA is the CDR2. V is reduced by 7 bases and J by 7 bases, leaving a spacing of 17 bases between them. The CDR3 sequence holds 13 residues, the cysteine and phenylalanine included. Of all the DNA, just the CDR3 is kept, 39 bases in frame from base 1. The immunoSEQ Assay, a bias-controlled multiplex PCR, was used to amplify TCRbeta CDR3 regions from genomic DNA. The original methods were these. Nucleated cell counts per sample were estimated from amplification of reference gene primers within the assay. To quantify the absolute abundance of each unique TCRbeta CDR3 rearrangement, sequence reads were collapsed and filtered. For each sample, productive Simpson clonality was calculated as the square root of Simpson's diversity index over productive rearrangements. Here the immuneACCESS table is served through TCRdb, limited to in-frame sequences with V and J called. Missing clones are a known gap in these copies; in checked studies unresolved V genes cover under half, and the rest lacks a known reason. V and J calls and clone size follow that table, whereas D and trimming were derived from the DNA. The sample data list approximately 96,000 clones, and 90% to 95% of these were observed just once. Around 1.6% of the sample is held by the ten biggest clonotypes.

For this clone: Its antigen remains unidentified. Per-base quality was not reported, and no clone a single base away is much larger than it.

The collaborating institutions used their own protocols to collect whole blood in K2EDTA tubes. Collaborator samples were shipped for TCRbeta analysis as frozen whole blood, isolated PBMCs, or DNA extracted from either sample type. Source material: peripheral blood. The source of this sequence is a man in his 60s with acute or convalescent COVID-19. The rearranged chain carries TRBV29-1 and TRBJ1-5; TRBD1 could be the D gene, as 6 bases match. For the CDR3, the sequence is CSAGDTAQQPQHF. The DNA sequence reads TGCAGCGCAGGGGACACGGCACAGCAGCCCCAGCATTTT.